This T cell receptor beta chain stems from a study of blood T cell repertoires in COVID-19. Study context: Italy, Spain and the United States were the sources of the convalescent and acute COVID-19 samples. The cDNA or gDNA used as material had been derived from T cells, B-cell-depleted T cells, or PBMCs.

The CDR3 contains 17 residues. V was pared by 4 bases and J by 1 base, with 10 bases of the junction left unmatched. Looked up from germline, CDR1 is LGHDT and CDR2 is YNNKEL (reference sequence). Authors' analysis steps: Reference gene primer amplification gave estimated nucleated cell counts. Clones were sequenced by immunoSEQ multiplex PCR, and TCRdb holds only the in-frame ones, with some missing. V, J and clone size reflect that table, while D and trimming were determined from the DNA. The sample lists some 100,000 clones; roughly 79% were seen once. Material for sequencing was peripheral blood. The receptor was derived from a man aged 65-85 years with active or convalescent COVID-19. The chain is built from TRBV3-1 (or the pseudogene TRBV3-2) and TRBJ2-5; 9 bases match TRBD2. DNA of the CDR3: TGTGCCAGCAGCCTCCCTCTGGCTAGCGGGATCCAAGAGACCCAGTACTTC. It is translated as CASSLPLASGIQETQYF.